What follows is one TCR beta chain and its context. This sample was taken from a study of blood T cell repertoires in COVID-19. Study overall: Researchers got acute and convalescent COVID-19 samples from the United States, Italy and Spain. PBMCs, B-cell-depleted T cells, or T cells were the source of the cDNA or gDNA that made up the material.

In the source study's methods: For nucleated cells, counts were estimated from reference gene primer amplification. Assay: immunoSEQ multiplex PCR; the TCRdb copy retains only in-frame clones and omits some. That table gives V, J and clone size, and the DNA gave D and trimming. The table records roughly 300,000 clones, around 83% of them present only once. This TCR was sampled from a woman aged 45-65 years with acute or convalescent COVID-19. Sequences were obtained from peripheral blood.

The CDR3 protein is CASSRSGLGIDTQYF. For the CDR3, the DNA is TGTGCCAGCAGTAGGAGCGGACTAGGCATAGATACGCAGTATTTT. The J gene is TRBJ2-3, the V gene TRBV6-2 or TRBV6-3; 7 bases are a match to TRBD2. The CDR3 is 15 amino acids. The germline CDR1 and CDR2 sequences are MNHEY and SVGEGT. The V and J ends lost 5 bases and 5 bases, in that order; junction bases with no gene match: 10.